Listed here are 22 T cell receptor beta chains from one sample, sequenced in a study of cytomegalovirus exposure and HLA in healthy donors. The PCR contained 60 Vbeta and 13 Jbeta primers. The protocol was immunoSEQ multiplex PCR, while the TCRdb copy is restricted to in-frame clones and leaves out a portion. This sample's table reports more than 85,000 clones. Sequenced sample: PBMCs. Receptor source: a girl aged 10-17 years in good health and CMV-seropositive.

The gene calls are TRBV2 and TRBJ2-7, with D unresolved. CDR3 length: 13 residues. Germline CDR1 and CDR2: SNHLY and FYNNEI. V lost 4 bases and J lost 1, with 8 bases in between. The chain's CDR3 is CASSGQASYEQYF. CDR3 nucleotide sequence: TGTGCCAGCAGTGGTCAGGCTTCCTACGAGCAGTACTTC.

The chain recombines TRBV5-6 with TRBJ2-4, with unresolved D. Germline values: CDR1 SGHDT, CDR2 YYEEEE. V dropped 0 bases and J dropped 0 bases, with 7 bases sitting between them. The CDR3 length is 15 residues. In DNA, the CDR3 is TGTGCCAGCAGCTTGGCCCTAGTAGCCAAAAACATTCAGTACTTC. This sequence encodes CASSLALVAKNIQYF.

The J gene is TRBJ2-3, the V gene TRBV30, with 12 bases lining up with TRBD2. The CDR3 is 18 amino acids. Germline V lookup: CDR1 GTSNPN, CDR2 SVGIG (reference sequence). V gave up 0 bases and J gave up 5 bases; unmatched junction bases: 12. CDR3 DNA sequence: TGTGCCTGGAGTGTACCCTGGGCTAGCGGGGGGGCCGTAGATACGCAGTATTTT. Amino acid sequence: CAWSVPWASGGAVDTQYF.

The CDR3 DNA is TGCGCCAGCAGCCTGAACCCACTGAAGACTTTCTTT. Translating it yields CASSLNPLKTFF. The chain employs TRBV5-1 and TRBJ1-1; D is unresolved. The CDR3 extends over 12 amino acids. The V end lost 4 bases, the J end lost 12 bases, and 16 bases lay between the germline ends. Germline CDR1 SGHRS, CDR2 YFSETQ.

The CDR3 region has the DNA TGCGCCAGCAGCCAGGACAGGGCGTACTATGGCTACACCTTC. Amino acids: CASSQDRAYYGYTF. This rearrangement joins TRBV4-3 to TRBJ1-2; 8 bases are shared with TRBD1. CDR1 is LGHNA, CDR2 YSLEER, per germline. The length of the CDR3 is 14 residues. V was clipped by 3 bases and J by 3 bases; unmatched bases: 3.

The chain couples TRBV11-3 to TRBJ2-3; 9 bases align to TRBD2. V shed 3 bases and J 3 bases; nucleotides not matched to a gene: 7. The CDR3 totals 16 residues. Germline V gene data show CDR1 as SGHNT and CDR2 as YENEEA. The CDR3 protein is CASSFLGLATTDTQYF. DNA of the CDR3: TGTGCCAGCAGCTTCCTAGGACTAGCGACGACAGATACGCAGTATTTT.

CDR3 in DNA: TGCGCCAGCAGCCACATACAGCAGGGGACAAATGAGCAGTTCTTC. Its translation is CASSHIQQGTNEQFF. The chain recombines TRBV4-3 with TRBJ2-1; possible D gene TRBD1, 6 bases. This CDR3 has 15 amino acids. Germline V gives CDR1 LGHNA, CDR2 YSLEER. V lost 3 bases, J lost 7 bases, and 16 bases lay in between.

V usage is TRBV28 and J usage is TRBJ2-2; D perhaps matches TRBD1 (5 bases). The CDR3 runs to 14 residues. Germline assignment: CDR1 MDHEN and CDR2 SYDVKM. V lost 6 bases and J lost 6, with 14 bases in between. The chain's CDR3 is CASRAYRNAGELFF. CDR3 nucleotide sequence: TGTGCCAGCAGAGCCTACAGGAATGCCGGGGAGCTGTTTTTT.

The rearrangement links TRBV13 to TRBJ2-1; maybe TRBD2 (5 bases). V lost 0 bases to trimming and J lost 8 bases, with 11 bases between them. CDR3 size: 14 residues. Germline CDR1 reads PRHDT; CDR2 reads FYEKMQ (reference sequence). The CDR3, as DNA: TGTGCCAGCAGCTTAGGGGGGAGTTGGGATGAGCAGTTCTTC. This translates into CASSLGGSWDEQFF.

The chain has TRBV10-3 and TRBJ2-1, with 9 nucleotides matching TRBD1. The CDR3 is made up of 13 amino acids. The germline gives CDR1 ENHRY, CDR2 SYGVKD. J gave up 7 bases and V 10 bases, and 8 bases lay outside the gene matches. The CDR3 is CATSRDRENEQFF. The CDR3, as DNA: TGTGCCACCTCCCGGGACAGGGAAAATGAGCAGTTCTTC.

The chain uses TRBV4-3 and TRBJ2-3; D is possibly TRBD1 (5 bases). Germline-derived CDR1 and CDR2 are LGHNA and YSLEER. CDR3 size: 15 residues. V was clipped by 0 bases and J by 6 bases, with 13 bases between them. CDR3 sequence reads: CASSQEIYRGDTQYF. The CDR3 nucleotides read TGCGCCAGCAGCCAAGAAATCTATAGGGGTGATACGCAGTATTTT.

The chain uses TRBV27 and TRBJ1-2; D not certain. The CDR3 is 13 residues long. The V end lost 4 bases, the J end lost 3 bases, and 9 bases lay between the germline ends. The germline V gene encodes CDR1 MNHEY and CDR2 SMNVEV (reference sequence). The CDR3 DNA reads TGTGCCAGCAGTTGGGAGCTCGACTATGGCTACACCTTC. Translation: CASSWELDYGYTF.

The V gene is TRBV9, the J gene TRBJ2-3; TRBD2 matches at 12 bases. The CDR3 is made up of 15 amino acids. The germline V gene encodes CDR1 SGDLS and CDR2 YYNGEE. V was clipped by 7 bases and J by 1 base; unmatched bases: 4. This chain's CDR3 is CASGRLAGGTDTQYF. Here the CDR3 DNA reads TGTGCCAGCGGTAGACTAGCGGGGGGCACAGATACGCAGTATTTT. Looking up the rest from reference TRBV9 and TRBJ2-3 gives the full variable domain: DSGVTQTPKHLITATGQRVTLRCSPRSGDLSVYWYQQSLDQGLQFLIQYYNGEERAKGNILERFSAQQFPDLHSELNLSSLELGDSALYFCASGRLAGGTDTQYFGPGTRLTVL.

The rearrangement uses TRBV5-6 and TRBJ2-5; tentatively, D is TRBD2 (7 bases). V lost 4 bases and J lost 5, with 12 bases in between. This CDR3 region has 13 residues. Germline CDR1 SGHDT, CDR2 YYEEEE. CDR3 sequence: CASSRGAGETQYF. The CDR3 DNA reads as TGTGCCAGCAGCCGGGGGGCGGGGGAGACCCAGTACTTC.

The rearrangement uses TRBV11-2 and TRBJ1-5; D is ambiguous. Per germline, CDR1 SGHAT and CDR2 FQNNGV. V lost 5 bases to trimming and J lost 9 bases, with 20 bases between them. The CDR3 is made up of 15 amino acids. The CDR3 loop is CASSPSGELSGPQHF. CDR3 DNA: TGTGCCAGCAGCCCCTCTGGGGAGTTAAGCGGGCCCCAGCATTTT.

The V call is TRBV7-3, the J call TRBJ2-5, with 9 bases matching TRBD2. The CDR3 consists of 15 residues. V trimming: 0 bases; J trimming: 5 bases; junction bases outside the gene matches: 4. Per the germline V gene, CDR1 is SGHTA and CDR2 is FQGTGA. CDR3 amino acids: CASSLTSGGLETQYF. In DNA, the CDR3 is TGTGCCAGCAGCTTAACTAGCGGGGGCCTTGAGACCCAGTACTTC.

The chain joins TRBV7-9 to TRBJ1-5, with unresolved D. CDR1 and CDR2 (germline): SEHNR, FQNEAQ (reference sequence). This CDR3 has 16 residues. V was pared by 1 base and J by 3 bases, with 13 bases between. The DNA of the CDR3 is TGTGCCAGCAGCTTAGTTGCCAGCGGGCTCAATCAGCCCCAGCATTTT. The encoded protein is CASSLVASGLNQPQHF.

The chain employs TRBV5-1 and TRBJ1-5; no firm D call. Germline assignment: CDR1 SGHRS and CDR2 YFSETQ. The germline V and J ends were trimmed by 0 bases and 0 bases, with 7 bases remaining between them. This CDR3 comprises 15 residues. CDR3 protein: CASSLAGYSNQPQHF. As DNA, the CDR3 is TGCGCCAGCAGCTTGGCGGGGTATAGCAATCAGCCCCAGCATTTT.

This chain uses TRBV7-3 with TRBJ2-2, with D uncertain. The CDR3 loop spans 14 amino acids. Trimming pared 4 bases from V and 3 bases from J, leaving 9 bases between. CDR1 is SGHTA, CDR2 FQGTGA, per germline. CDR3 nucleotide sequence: TGTGCCAGCAGCTCCCGACATGACACCGGGGAGCTGTTTTTT. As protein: CASSSRHDTGELFF.

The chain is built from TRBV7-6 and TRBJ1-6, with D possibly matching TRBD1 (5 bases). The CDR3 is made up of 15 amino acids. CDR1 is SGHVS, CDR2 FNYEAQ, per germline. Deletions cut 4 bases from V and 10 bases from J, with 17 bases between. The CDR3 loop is CASSSSGQGQSPLHF. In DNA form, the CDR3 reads TGTGCCAGCAGCTCCTCTGGGCAGGGCCAATCACCCCTCCACTTT.

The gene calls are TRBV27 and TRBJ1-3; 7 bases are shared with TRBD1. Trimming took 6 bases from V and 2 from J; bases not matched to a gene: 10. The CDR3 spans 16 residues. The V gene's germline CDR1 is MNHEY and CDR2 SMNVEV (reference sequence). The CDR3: CASRSLQGSPGNTIYF. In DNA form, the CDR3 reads TGTGCCAGCAGGAGCCTACAGGGGTCCCCTGGAAACACCATATATTTT.

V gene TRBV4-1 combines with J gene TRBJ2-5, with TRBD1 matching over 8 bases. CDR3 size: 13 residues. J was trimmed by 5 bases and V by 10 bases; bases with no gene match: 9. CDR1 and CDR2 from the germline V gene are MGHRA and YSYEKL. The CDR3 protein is CATSGGAWETQYF. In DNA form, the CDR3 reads TGCGCCACCTCAGGGGGCGCTTGGGAGACCCAGTACTTC.